This TCR beta chain was retrieved from a study of T cells in Graves' hyperthyroidism and ophthalmopathy. The study's findings and limits: Blood also carried most thyroid clonotypes expanded above 0.001. Through a model of 13 V-J features, ophthalmopathy was separated from stable hyperthyroidism.

The CDR3 totals 17 residues. CDR1 SEHNR and CDR2 FQNEAQ come from the germline V gene (reference sequence). V shed 5 bases and J shed 5 bases, with 25 bases lying between them. The investigators amplified TCR beta CDR3 regions from RNA transcripts. An initial round of RT-PCR targeting the TCR CDR3 relied on the HTBI primer set. A single record per CDR3 protein comes from TCRdb applying MiXCR to the multiplex PCR reads. The sample carries more than 350,000 distinct CDR3 sequences, about a sixth recorded once. Patients with uncontrolled infections, other autoimmune diseases, pregnancy or lactation were excluded. Thyroid ultrasound and orbital computed tomography, with clinical symptoms and serum thyroxine and TRAb, informed diagnoses. The sample holds many counts of this clonotype. Its antigen is unknown.

The chain is built from TRBV7-9 and TRBJ2-7; either TRBD1 or TRBD2 may fit D (6 bases each). The receptor comes from a woman in her twenties or thirties with Graves' hyperthyroidism that later progressed to Graves' ophthalmopathy. Source material: blood. The CDR3 coding sequence is TGTGCCAGCAGCATTCCCAGCGAGAGGGGGGCGCATCACGAGCAGTACTTC. Protein sequence: CASSIPSERGAHHEQYF. The full variable domain, in which reference TRBV7-9 and TRBJ2-7 provide the parts outside the CDR3, is DTGVSQNPRHKITKRGQNVTFRCDPISEHNRLYWYRQTLGQGPEFLTYFQNEAQLEKSRLLSDRFSAERPKGSFSTLEIQRTEQGDSAMYLCASSIPSERGAHHEQYFGPGTRLTVT.